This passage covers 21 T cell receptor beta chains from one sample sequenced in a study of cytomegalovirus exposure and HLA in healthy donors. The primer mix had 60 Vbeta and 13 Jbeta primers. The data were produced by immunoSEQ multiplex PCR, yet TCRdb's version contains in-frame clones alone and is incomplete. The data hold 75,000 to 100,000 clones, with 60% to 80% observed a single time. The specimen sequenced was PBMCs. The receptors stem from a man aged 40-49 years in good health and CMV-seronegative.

CDR3 sequence: CASGYVRLDSGANVLTF. The DNA for the CDR3 is TGTGCCAGTGGCTACGTACGACTGGACTCTGGGGCCAACGTCCTGACTTTC. The V gene is TRBV19, the J gene TRBJ2-6; D gene unclear. The V gene's germline CDR1 is LNHDA and CDR2 SQIVND (reference sequence). The CDR3 length is 17 residues. Trimming shortened V by 8 bases and J by 0 bases, and 17 bases separated the two germline ends.

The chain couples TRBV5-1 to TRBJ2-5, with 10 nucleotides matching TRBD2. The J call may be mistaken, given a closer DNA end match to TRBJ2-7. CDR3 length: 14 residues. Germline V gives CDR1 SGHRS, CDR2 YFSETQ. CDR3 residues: CASRALAGTYEQYF. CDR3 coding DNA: TGCGCCAGCAGGGCACTAGCGGGAACCTACGAGCAGTACTTC.

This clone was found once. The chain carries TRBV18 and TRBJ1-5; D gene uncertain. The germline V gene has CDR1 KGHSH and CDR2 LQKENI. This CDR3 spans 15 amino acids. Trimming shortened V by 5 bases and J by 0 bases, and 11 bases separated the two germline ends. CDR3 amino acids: CASSAGPYSNQPQHF. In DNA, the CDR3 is TGTGCCAGCTCAGCGGGCCCTTATAGCAATCAGCCCCAGCATTTT.

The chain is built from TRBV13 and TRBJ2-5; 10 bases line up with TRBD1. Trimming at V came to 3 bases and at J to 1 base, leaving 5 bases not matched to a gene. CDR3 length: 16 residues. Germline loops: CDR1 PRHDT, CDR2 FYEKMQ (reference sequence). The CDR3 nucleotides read TGTGCCAGCAGCTTCCGGACAGGGGGTCCCCAAGAGACCCAGTACTTC. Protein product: CASSFRTGGPQETQYF.

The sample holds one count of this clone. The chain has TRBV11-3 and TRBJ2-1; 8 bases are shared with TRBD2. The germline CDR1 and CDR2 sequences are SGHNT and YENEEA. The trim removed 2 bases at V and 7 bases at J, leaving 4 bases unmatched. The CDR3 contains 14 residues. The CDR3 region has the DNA TGTGCCAGCAGCTTAACGGGAGGGCGGAATGAGCAGTTCTTC. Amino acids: CASSLTGGRNEQFF.

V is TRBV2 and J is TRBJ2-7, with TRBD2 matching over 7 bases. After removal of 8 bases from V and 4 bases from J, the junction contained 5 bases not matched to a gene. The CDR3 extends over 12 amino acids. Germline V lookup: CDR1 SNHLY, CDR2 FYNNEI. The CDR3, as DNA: TGTGCCAGCCAGACTAGCACGTACGAGCAGTACTTC. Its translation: CASQTSTYEQYF.

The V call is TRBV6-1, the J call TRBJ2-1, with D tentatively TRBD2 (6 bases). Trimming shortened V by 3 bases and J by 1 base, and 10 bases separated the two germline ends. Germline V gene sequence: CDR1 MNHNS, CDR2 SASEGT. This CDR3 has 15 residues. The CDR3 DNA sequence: TGTGCCAGCAGTGATGGGGGGTTTTCCTACAATGAGCAGTTCTTC. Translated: CASSDGGFSYNEQFF.

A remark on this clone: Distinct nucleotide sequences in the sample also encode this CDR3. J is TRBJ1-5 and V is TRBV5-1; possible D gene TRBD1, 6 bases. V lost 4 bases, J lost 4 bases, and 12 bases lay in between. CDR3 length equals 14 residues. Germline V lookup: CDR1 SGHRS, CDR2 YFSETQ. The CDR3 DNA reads TGCGCCAGCAGCCCCACAGGGCCGAATCAGCCCCAGCATTTT. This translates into CASSPTGPNQPQHF.

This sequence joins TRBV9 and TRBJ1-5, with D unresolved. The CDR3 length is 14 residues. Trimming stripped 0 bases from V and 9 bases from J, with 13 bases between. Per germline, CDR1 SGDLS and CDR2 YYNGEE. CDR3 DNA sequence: TGTGCCAGCAGCGTAGGAGGGTCCCAAGGGCCCCAGCATTTT. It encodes CASSVGGSQGPQHF.

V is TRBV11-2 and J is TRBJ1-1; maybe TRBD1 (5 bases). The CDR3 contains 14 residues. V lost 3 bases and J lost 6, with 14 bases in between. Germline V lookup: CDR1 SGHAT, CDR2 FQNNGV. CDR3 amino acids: CASSLARQGAEAFF. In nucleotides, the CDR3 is TGTGCCAGCAGCTTGGCTCGGCAGGGCGCTGAAGCTTTCTTT.

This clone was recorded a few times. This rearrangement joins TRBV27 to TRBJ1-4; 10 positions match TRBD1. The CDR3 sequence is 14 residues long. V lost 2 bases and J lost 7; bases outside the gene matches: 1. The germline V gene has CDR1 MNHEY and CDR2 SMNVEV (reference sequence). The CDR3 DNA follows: TGTGCCAGCAGTTTAGGGACAGGGGCTGAAAAACTGTTTTTT. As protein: CASSLGTGAEKLFF.

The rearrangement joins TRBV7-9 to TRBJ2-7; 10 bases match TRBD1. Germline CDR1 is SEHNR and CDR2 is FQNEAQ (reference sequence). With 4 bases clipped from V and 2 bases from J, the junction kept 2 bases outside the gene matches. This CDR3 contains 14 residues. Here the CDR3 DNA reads TGTGCCAGCAGCTCCGGACAGGGGGCCTACGAGCAGTACTTC. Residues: CASSSGQGAYEQYF.

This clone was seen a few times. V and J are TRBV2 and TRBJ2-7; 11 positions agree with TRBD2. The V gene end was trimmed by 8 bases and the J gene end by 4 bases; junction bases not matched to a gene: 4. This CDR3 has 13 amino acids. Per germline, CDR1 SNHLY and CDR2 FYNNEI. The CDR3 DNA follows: TGTGCCAGCTTAGCGGGAGGGCCGTACGAGCAGTACTTC. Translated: CASLAGGPYEQYF.

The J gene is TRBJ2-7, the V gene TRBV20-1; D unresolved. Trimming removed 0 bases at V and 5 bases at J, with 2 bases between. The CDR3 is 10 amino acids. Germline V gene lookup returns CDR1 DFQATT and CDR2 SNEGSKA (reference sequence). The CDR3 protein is CSARDNEQYF. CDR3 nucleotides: TGCAGTGCTAGAGATAACGAGCAGTACTTC.

The CDR3 sequence: CASSVRGASQETQYF. The CDR3 DNA reads as TGTGCCAGCAGCGTCAGGGGGGCCAGCCAAGAGACCCAGTACTTC. The rearrangement links TRBV11-1 to TRBJ2-5; maybe TRBD1 (7 bases). Looked up from germline, CDR1 is SGHAT and CDR2 is FQDESV (reference sequence). Trimming took 5 bases from V and 1 from J, leaving 14 bases between them. The CDR3 length is 15 residues.

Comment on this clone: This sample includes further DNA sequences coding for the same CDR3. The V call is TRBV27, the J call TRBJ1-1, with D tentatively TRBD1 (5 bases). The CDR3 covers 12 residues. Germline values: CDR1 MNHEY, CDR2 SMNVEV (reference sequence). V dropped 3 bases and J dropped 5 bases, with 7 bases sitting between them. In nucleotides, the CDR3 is TGTGCCAGCAGTTTTCGGGGGACTGAAGCTTTCTTT. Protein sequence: CASSFRGTEAFF.

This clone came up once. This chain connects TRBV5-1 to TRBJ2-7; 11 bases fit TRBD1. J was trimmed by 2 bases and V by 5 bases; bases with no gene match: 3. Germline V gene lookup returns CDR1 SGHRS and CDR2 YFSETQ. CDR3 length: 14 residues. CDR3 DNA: TGCGCCAGCAGGGGGGGACAGGGGGCCTACGAGCAGTACTTC. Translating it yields CASRGGQGAYEQYF.

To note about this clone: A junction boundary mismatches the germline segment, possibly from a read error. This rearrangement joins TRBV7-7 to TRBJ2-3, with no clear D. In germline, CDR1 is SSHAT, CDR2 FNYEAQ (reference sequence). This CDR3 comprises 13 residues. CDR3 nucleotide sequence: TGTGCTAGCAGCTTAGGTTTTTCGGATACGCAGTATTTT. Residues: CASSLGFSDTQYF.

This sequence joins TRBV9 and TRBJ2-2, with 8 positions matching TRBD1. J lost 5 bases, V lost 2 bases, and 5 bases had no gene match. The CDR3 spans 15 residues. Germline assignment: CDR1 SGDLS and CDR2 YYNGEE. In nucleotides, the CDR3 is TGTGCCAGCAGCGTCCCGGGACAGGTGACCGGGGAGCTGTTTTTT. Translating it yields CASSVPGQVTGELFF.

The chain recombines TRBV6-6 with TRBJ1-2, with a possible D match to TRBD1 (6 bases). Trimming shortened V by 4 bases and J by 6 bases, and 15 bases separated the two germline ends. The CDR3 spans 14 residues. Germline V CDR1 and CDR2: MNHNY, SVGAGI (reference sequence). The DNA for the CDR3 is TGTGCCAGCAGTTTCCCAGGGGCGCCCCATGGCTACACCTTC. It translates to CASSFPGAPHGYTF.

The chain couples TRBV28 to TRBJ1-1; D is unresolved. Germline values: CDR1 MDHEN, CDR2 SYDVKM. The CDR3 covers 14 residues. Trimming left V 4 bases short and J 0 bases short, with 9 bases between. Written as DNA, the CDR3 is TGTGCCAGCAGTTCACCGGGTATGAACACTGAAGCTTTCTTT. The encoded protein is CASSSPGMNTEAFF.